A selection of T cell receptor beta chains follows, all from one sample in a study of glioma-infiltrating T cells after dendritic cell vaccination. TCRdb keeps only in-frame clones here, not all; method: immunoSEQ multiplex PCR. The data show roughly 85,000 clones, roughly 85% seen once. Sample: blood, taken after dendritic cell vaccination. These receptors were taken from a human donor with glioblastoma. CDR3s include the opening cysteine and the closing phenylalanine or tryptophan. The D gene is left open where the match is weak. Clone size is shown for a subset of rows, as once, few, many or a class of expanded clone.

d_call: TRBD2
v_call: TRBV23-1
clone_size: NA
j_call: TRBJ2-2
cdr3_nt: TGCGCCAGCAGTCAATCCCAGCGGGAGGGGGAGCTGTTTTTT
cdr3_aa: CASSQSQREGELFF

d_call: NA
v_call: TRBV6-5
clone_size: NA
j_call: TRBJ2-5
cdr3_nt: TGTGCCAGCAGCCCCGGACAGCGAGAAGAGACCCAGTACTTC
cdr3_aa: CASSPGQREETQYF

d_call: TRBD1
v_call: TRBV7-8
clone_size: few
j_call: TRBJ2-3
cdr3_nt: TGTGCCAGCAGCAAAGGGACAGGGGGAGGTGATACGCAGTATTTT
cdr3_aa: CASSKGTGGGDTQYF

d_call: NA
v_call: TRBV25-1
clone_size: NA
j_call: TRBJ2-7
cdr3_nt: TGTGCCAGCATGGACAGTGCATCCTACGAGCAGTACTTC
cdr3_aa: CASMDSASYEQYF

d_call: NA
v_call: TRBV7-9
clone_size: NA
j_call: TRBJ2-4
cdr3_nt: TGTGCCAGCAGCGCTATGAACATTCAGTACTTC
cdr3_aa: CASSAMNIQYF

d_call: NA
v_call: TRBV30
clone_size: NA
j_call: TRBJ2-5
cdr3_nt: TGTGCCTGGAGTGTAAGGACTCGAAAATTCCAGTACTTC
cdr3_aa: CAWSVRTRKFQYF

d_call: NA
v_call: TRBV6-1
clone_size: NA
j_call: TRBJ2-7
cdr3_nt: TGTGCCAGCAGAGAGTACGAGCAGTACTTC
cdr3_aa: CASREYEQYF

d_call: NA
v_call: TRBV27
clone_size: few
j_call: TRBJ1-1
cdr3_nt: TGTGCCAGCAGGAGCTTCCAAGCTTTCTTT
cdr3_aa: CASRSFQAFF

d_call: NA
v_call: TRBV30
clone_size: NA
j_call: TRBJ2-7
cdr3_nt: TGTGCCTGGAGCCCACGAGCTCACGAGCAGTACTTC
cdr3_aa: CAWSPRAHEQYF

d_call: TRBD1
v_call: TRBV19
clone_size: NA
j_call: TRBJ1-3
cdr3_nt: TGTGCCAGTAGTCTCGGACAGGGGTTATCTGGAAACACCATATATTTT
cdr3_aa: CASSLGQGLSGNTIYF

d_call: TRBD2
v_call: TRBV7-2
clone_size: NA
j_call: TRBJ2-1
cdr3_nt: TGTGCCAGCAGCCAGACTAGCCTTAACCCCGCCGGGCAGTTCTTC
cdr3_aa: CASSQTSLNPAGQFF

d_call: NA
v_call: TRBV7-2
clone_size: NA
j_call: TRBJ2-3
cdr3_nt: TGTGCCAGCAGCTCACAGGGCACAGATACGCAGTATTTT
cdr3_aa: CASSSQGTDTQYF

d_call: TRBD2
v_call: TRBV25-1
clone_size: NA
j_call: TRBJ2-5
cdr3_nt: TGTGCCAGCGGAGAGCGGGAGGTGGGAGAGACCCAGTACTTC
cdr3_aa: CASGEREVGETQYF

d_call: NA
v_call: TRBV2
clone_size: once
j_call: TRBJ1-1
cdr3_nt: TGTGCCAGCAGTGTGGGGGGAACAGCTTTCTTT
cdr3_aa: CASSVGGTAFF

d_call: TRBD1
v_call: TRBV19
clone_size: once
j_call: TRBJ2-5
cdr3_nt: TGTGCCAGTAGCCGCCGTAGGACAGGGGCTTATGAGACCCAGTACTTC
cdr3_aa: CASSRRRTGAYETQYF

d_call: TRBD2
v_call: TRBV7-2
clone_size: NA
j_call: TRBJ2-1
cdr3_nt: TGTGCCAGCAGCCCCCTACCGGGACTAGCGGGAGGAGGCGAGCAGTTCTTC
cdr3_aa: CASSPLPGLAGGGEQFF

d_call: NA
v_call: TRBV11-2
clone_size: NA
j_call: TRBJ2-2
cdr3_nt: TGTGCCAGCAGCTTAGATCGCGCTAGCTATGGGACCGGGGAGCTGTTTTTT
cdr3_aa: CASSLDRASYGTGELFF

d_call: NA
v_call: TRBV27
clone_size: NA
j_call: TRBJ1-5
cdr3_nt: TGCGCCAGCAGTGGAAGAACAGGGACCAATCAGCCCCAGCATTTT
cdr3_aa: CASSGRTGTNQPQHF

d_call: NA
v_call: TRBV28
clone_size: NA
j_call: TRBJ1-5
cdr3_nt: TGTGCCAGCAGACCCGAGGTCTCACAGCCCCAGCATTTT
cdr3_aa: CASRPEVSQPQHF

d_call: NA
v_call: TRBV19
clone_size: NA
j_call: TRBJ1-2
cdr3_nt: TGTGCCAGTAGTATAGTGGACAAAACCAACTATGGCTACACCTTC
cdr3_aa: CASSIVDKTNYGYTF

d_call: NA
v_call: TRBV4-1
clone_size: once
j_call: TRBJ1-2
cdr3_nt: TGCGCCAGCAGCCAAGATCCGGCAGGGAACTATGGCTACACCTTC
cdr3_aa: CASSQDPAGNYGYTF

d_call: TRBD1
v_call: TRBV6-1
clone_size: NA
j_call: TRBJ1-3
cdr3_nt: TGTGCCAGCAGTAGACAGGGGACTGGAAACACCATATATTTT
cdr3_aa: CASSRQGTGNTIYF

d_call: NA
v_call: TRBV5-1
clone_size: NA
j_call: TRBJ2-3
cdr3_nt: TGCGCCAGCAGCTTGGGCGGAGTGCGGGATACGCAGTATTTT
cdr3_aa: CASSLGGVRDTQYF

d_call: TRBD1
v_call: TRBV6-5
clone_size: NA
j_call: TRBJ1-4
cdr3_nt: TGTGCCAGCAGTTACGAGACAGGGGGTGAAAAACTGTTTTTT
cdr3_aa: CASSYETGGEKLFF

d_call: TRBD2
v_call: TRBV7-2
clone_size: NA
j_call: TRBJ2-7
cdr3_nt: TGTGCCAGCAGCACCTGGACTAGCGGGGGACTCGAGCAGTACTTC
cdr3_aa: CASSTWTSGGLEQYF

d_call: NA
v_call: TRBV9
clone_size: once
j_call: TRBJ2-7
cdr3_nt: TGTGCCAGCAGCGTAGGCGGCTCCTACGAGCAGTACTTC
cdr3_aa: CASSVGGSYEQYF

d_call: NA
v_call: TRBV7-9
clone_size: NA
j_call: TRBJ1-2
cdr3_nt: TGTGCCAGCAGCTTAGCATCTTTGACAGCTAACTATGGCTACACCTTC
cdr3_aa: CASSLASLTANYGYTF

d_call: TRBD1
v_call: TRBV5-1
clone_size: NA
j_call: TRBJ2-7
cdr3_nt: TGCGCCAGCAGCTTGGGGGACAGGGCTTCGGGCGAGCAGTACTTC
cdr3_aa: CASSLGDRASGEQYF

d_call: TRBD1
v_call: TRBV2
clone_size: NA
j_call: TRBJ1-4
cdr3_nt: TGTGCCAGCGTACTGTACAGGGGGACTAATGAAAAACTGTTTTTT
cdr3_aa: CASVLYRGTNEKLFF

d_call: NA
v_call: TRBV30
clone_size: NA
j_call: TRBJ2-1
cdr3_nt: TGTGCCTGGAGTGTACCGGGCACCCCGGGGTTACAGTTCTTC
cdr3_aa: CAWSVPGTPGLQFF

d_call: TRBD2
v_call: TRBV6-1
clone_size: NA
j_call: TRBJ2-2
cdr3_nt: TGTGCCAGCAGTGCACTAGCGGGGGTAAACACCGGGGAGCTGTTTTTT
cdr3_aa: CASSALAGVNTGELFF

d_call: NA
v_call: TRBV15
clone_size: NA
j_call: TRBJ2-1
cdr3_nt: TGTGCCACCAGCAGACAGGTGAGCTCCTACAATGAGCAGTTCTTC
cdr3_aa: CATSRQVSSYNEQFF

d_call: NA
v_call: TRBV7-8
clone_size: NA
j_call: TRBJ2-3
cdr3_nt: TGTGCCAGCAGCTTTGGGCAGGACACAGATACGCAGTATTTT
cdr3_aa: CASSFGQDTDTQYF

d_call: NA
v_call: TRBV4-3
clone_size: NA
j_call: TRBJ2-2
cdr3_nt: TGCGCCAGCAGCCAAGTTCTTACGAACACCGGGGAGCTGTTTTTT
cdr3_aa: CASSQVLTNTGELFF

d_call: NA
v_call: TRBV19
clone_size: NA
j_call: TRBJ2-1
cdr3_nt: TGTGCCAGTAGCCGGGCCCTGGCGGGCGATGAGCAGTTCTTC
cdr3_aa: CASSRALAGDEQFF

d_call: TRBD1
v_call: TRBV28
clone_size: NA
j_call: TRBJ1-2
cdr3_nt: TGTGCCAGCAGAATACAGGGGGCTTATGGCTACACCTTC
cdr3_aa: CASRIQGAYGYTF

d_call: NA
v_call: TRBV10-1
clone_size: NA
j_call: TRBJ1-3
cdr3_nt: TGCGCCAGCGGCCTCCCAACAGGGTTCGGAAACACCATATATTTT
cdr3_aa: CASGLPTGFGNTIYF

d_call: NA
v_call: TRBV5-1
clone_size: NA
j_call: TRBJ2-2
cdr3_nt: TGCGCCAGCAGCTTGGTCCCAGGGTCGAACACCGGGGAGCTGTTTTTT
cdr3_aa: CASSLVPGSNTGELFF

d_call: TRBD1
v_call: TRBV5-1
clone_size: NA
j_call: TRBJ2-7
cdr3_nt: TGCGCCAGCAGCTTAGCGACAGGGGGCGCGACCTACGAGCAGTACTTC
cdr3_aa: CASSLATGGATYEQYF

d_call: TRBD1
v_call: TRBV19
clone_size: NA
j_call: TRBJ1-1
cdr3_nt: TGTGCCAGTAGTATGGACAGGGGGGGGACTGAAGCTTTCTTT
cdr3_aa: CASSMDRGGTEAFF

d_call: TRBD2
v_call: TRBV28
clone_size: once
j_call: TRBJ2-1
cdr3_nt: TGTGCCAGCAGTTCCGCCGGAGCGGGAGGTGTCAATGAGCAGTTCTTC
cdr3_aa: CASSSAGAGGVNEQFF

d_call: TRBD1
v_call: TRBV19
clone_size: NA
j_call: TRBJ2-6
cdr3_nt: TGTGCCAGTAACCAGGGACAGGGGACTGGGGCCAACGTCCTGACTTTC
cdr3_aa: CASNQGQGTGANVLTF

d_call: TRBD2
v_call: TRBV7-2
clone_size: NA
j_call: TRBJ2-7
cdr3_nt: TGTGCCAGCAGCTTAGCCGGAAGCGGGAGGGTATACGAGCAGTACTTC
cdr3_aa: CASSLAGSGRVYEQYF

d_call: TRBD1
v_call: TRBV5-1
clone_size: NA
j_call: TRBJ2-3
cdr3_nt: TGCGCCAGCAGCTCGGGACAGGGCAAGGACCCTCAGCAGTATTTT
cdr3_aa: CASSSGQGKDPQQYF

d_call: NA
v_call: TRBV13
clone_size: NA
j_call: TRBJ2-2
cdr3_nt: TGTGCCAGCACCGAGACTAGTGCCGGGGAGCTGTTTTTT
cdr3_aa: CASTETSAGELFF

d_call: NA
v_call: TRBV6-5
clone_size: once
j_call: TRBJ2-1
cdr3_nt: TGTGCCAGCAGCTCAGGGCGTTATAGTACCAATGAGCAGTTCTTC
cdr3_aa: CASSSGRYSTNEQFF

d_call: NA
v_call: TRBV9
clone_size: NA
j_call: TRBJ1-1
cdr3_nt: TGTGCCAGCAGCGTAGTGACAGCTAACACTGAAGCTTTCTTT
cdr3_aa: CASSVVTANTEAFF

d_call: NA
v_call: TRBV27
clone_size: NA
j_call: TRBJ2-7
cdr3_nt: TGTGCCAGCAGTTTGGTTCAAGGTAGCGGCTCCTACGAGCAGTACTTC
cdr3_aa: CASSLVQGSGSYEQYF

d_call: NA
v_call: TRBV11-2
clone_size: NA
j_call: TRBJ1-1
cdr3_nt: TGTGCCAGCAGCATCATACAGGGAAACACTGAAGCTTTCTTT
cdr3_aa: CASSIIQGNTEAFF

d_call: NA
v_call: TRBV19
clone_size: few
j_call: TRBJ1-1
cdr3_nt: TGTGCCAGTAGTATTTGGGGCCACACTGAAGCTTTCTTT
cdr3_aa: CASSIWGHTEAFF

d_call: TRBD2
v_call: TRBV7-2
clone_size: few
j_call: TRBJ2-7
cdr3_nt: TGTGCCAGCAGCGAGAGGACTAGCGGGGGGGCGGTACAGTACTTC
cdr3_aa: CASSERTSGGAVQYF

d_call: NA
v_call: TRBV5-1
clone_size: once
j_call: TRBJ1-2
cdr3_nt: TGCGCCAGCAGCTTGGACATTAACTATGGCTACACCTTC
cdr3_aa: CASSLDINYGYTF

d_call: TRBD2
v_call: TRBV7-8
clone_size: NA
j_call: TRBJ2-3
cdr3_nt: TGTGCCAGCAGCTTACGCGGGGGGGCGGCGACCGGGCCAGATACGCAGTATTTT
cdr3_aa: CASSLRGGAATGPDTQYF

d_call: NA
v_call: TRBV5-1
clone_size: NA
j_call: TRBJ2-7
cdr3_nt: TGCGCCAGCAGCTTGCACGGTGAGGTCTACGAGCAGTACTTC
cdr3_aa: CASSLHGEVYEQYF

d_call: NA
v_call: TRBV7-2
clone_size: NA
j_call: TRBJ2-7
cdr3_nt: TGTGCCAGCAGCGAGTACACAGGGCACGAGCAGTACTTC
cdr3_aa: CASSEYTGHEQYF

d_call: TRBD2
v_call: TRBV4-2
clone_size: NA
j_call: TRBJ2-3
cdr3_nt: TGTGCCAGCAGCCAAGTGAAAACTAGCGGGCAAGATACGCAGTATTTT
cdr3_aa: CASSQVKTSGQDTQYF

d_call: NA
v_call: TRBV6-5
clone_size: NA
j_call: TRBJ2-6
cdr3_nt: TGTGCCAGCACCACTGACTCTGGGGCCAACGTCCTGACTTTC
cdr3_aa: CASTTDSGANVLTF

d_call: NA
v_call: TRBV7-2
clone_size: NA
j_call: TRBJ1-4
cdr3_nt: TGTGCCAGCAGCCCCCGGACAAATCATAATGAAAAACTGTTTTTT
cdr3_aa: CASSPRTNHNEKLFF

d_call: NA
v_call: TRBV28
clone_size: NA
j_call: TRBJ1-5
cdr3_nt: TGTGCCAGCAGTCCCCCAAGGGGACAAAGCCGCAATCAGCCCCAGCATTTT
cdr3_aa: CASSPPRGQSRNQPQHF